This T cell receptor (beta chain) was found in a study of CD8+ T cells in alopecia areata. Extracted RNA was reverse transcribed, and the resulting cDNA served as sequencing template. The assay was immunoSEQ multiplex PCR, and TCRdb's table has in-frame clones only and misses some. This sample has roughly 130,000 clones; roughly 58% occur once, and the top ten carry 4.5%. The CDR3 loop spans 16 amino acids. V dropped 3 bases and J dropped 8 bases, with 19 bases sitting between them. Germline CDR1 reads LNHDA; CDR2 reads SQIVND (reference sequence). This receptor was identified in a human donor with alopecia areata. J is TRBJ2-2 and V is TRBV19; TRBD1 might be the D (6 bases). Specimen: CD4+ T cells sorted from blood, collected at week 0. The CDR3 region is CASSIRGRLKRGELFF. CDR3 nucleotide sequence: TGTGCCAGTAGTATCAGGGGTCGTCTGAAGCGAGGGGAGCTGTTTTTT.